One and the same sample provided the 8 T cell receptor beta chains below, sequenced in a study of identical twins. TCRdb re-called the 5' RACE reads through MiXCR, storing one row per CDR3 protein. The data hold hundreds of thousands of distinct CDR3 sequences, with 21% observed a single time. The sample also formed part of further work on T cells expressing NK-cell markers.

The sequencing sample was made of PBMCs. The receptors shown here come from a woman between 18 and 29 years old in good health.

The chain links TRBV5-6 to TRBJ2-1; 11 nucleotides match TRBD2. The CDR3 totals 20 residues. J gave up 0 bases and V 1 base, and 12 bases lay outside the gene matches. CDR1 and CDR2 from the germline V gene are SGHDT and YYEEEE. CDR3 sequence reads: CASSLLAGGLYHFSYNEQFF. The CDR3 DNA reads TGTGCCAGCAGCTTGCTAGCGGGGGGCCTTTATCACTTCTCCTACAATGAGCAGTTCTTC.

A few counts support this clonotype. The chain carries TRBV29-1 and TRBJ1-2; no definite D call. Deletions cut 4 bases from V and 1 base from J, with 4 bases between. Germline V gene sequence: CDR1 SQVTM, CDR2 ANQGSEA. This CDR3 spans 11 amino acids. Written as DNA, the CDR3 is TGCAGCGTTGGAAGTAACTATGGCTACACCTTC. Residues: CSVGSNYGYTF.

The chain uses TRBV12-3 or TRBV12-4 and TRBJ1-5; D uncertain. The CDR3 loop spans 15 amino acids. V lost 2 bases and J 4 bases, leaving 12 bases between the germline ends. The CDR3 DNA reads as TGTGCCAGCAGTTTAAGGTATAGCGGAAATCAGCCCCAGCATTTT. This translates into CASSLRYSGNQPQHF.

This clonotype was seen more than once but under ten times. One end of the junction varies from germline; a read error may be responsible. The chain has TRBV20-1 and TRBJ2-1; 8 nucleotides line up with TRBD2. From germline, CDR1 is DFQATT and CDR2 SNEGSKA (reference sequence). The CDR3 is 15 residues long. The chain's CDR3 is CSAREGGGPYNEQFF. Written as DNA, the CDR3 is TGCAGTGCCAGAGAGGGCGGGGGGCCCTACAATGAGCAGTTCTTC.

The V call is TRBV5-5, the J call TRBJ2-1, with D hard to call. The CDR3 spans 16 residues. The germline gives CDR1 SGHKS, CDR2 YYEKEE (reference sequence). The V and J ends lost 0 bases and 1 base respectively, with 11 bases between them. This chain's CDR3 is CASSLDPLRSYNEQFF. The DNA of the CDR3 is TGTGCCAGCAGCTTGGATCCGCTCCGTTCCTACAATGAGCAGTTCTTC.

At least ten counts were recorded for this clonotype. DNA for the CDR3: TGTGCCAGCAGTCCTCGGGACAGGCAAGAGACCCAGTACTTC. Translated: CASSPRDRQETQYF. The chain uses TRBV6-1 and TRBJ2-5; 8 bases map to TRBD1. CDR1 and CDR2 from the germline V gene are MNHNS and SASEGT. Germline trimming cut 5 bases from V and 2 bases from J; bases unmatched to any gene: 4. The CDR3 extends over 14 amino acids.

In DNA, the CDR3 is TGCAACCCCGGCAGTATACAAGAGACCCAGTACTTC. Translation gives CNPGSIQETQYF. The chain combines TRBV20-1 with TRBJ2-5, with D hard to call. The CDR3 has 12 amino acids. CDR1 and CDR2 (germline): DFQATT, SNEGSKA (reference sequence).

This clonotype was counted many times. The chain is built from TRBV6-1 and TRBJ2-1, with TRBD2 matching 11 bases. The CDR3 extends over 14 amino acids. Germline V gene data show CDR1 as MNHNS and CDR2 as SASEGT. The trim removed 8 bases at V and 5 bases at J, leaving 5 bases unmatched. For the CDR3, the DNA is TGTGCCAGCTCCGGACTAGCGGGCAACAATGAGCAGTTCTTC. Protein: CASSGLAGNNEQFF.